Each of the 22 T cell receptor beta chains below was sequenced from the same sample in a study of blood T cell repertoires in COVID-19. Profiled with immunoSEQ multiplex PCR; TCRdb holds only in-frame clones, not every one. The profile shows 100,000 to 150,000 clones, 81% of them singletons. The sequenced sample consisted of peripheral blood. These receptors were obtained from a man between 25 and 39 years old with COVID-19, enrolled during active disease.

The CDR3 region has the DNA TGTGCCAGCAGCAAAGTAGGAGACAGGGACACCGGGGAGCTGTTTTTT. Translated: CASSKVGDRDTGELFF. The chain recombines TRBV21-1 with TRBJ2-2; TRBD1, the D gene given by the table, was not confirmed from the DNA. TRBV21-1 is described as a pseudogene. This CDR3 has 16 residues.

This rearrangement joins TRBV7-9 to TRBJ2-3; a weak D match, TRBD1 (5 bases). The CDR3 length is 15 residues. Germline CDR1 and CDR2: SEHNR and FQNEAQ (reference sequence). V was shortened by 5 bases and J by 0 bases, with 12 bases between the two germline ends. The DNA for the CDR3 is TGTGCCAGCAGCGCAAGGGGATTCAGCACAGATACGCAGTATTTT. Amino acid sequence: CASSARGFSTDTQYF.

The chain couples TRBV7-2 to TRBJ1-1; TRBD1 matches 7 bases. The ends lost 6 bases at V and 6 bases at J; junction bases unmatched: 10. Germline CDR1 is SGHTA and CDR2 is FQGNSA. The CDR3 sequence is 14 residues long. The CDR3 region has the DNA TGTGCCAGCAGTAAAGAGGGGGCGGGCGCTGAAGCTTTCTTT. Its protein product is CASSKEGAGAEAFF. Based on the CDR3 plus reference TRBV7-2 and TRBJ1-1, the full variable domain is GAGVSQSPSNKVTEKGKDVELRCDPISGHTALYWYRQSLGQGLEFLIYFQGNSAPDKSGLPSDRFSAERTGGSVSTLTIQRTQQEDSAVYLCASSKEGAGAEAFFGQGTRLTVV.

The CDR3 reads CASSRPGDTQYF. Written as DNA, the CDR3 is TGTGCCAGCAGCAGACCGGGGGATACGCAGTATTTT. This chain links TRBV5-6 with TRBJ2-3, with D tentatively TRBD2 (5 bases). V was trimmed by 4 bases and J by 6 bases, leaving 9 bases between them. The germline CDR1 and CDR2 sequences are SGHDT and YYEEEE. CDR3 length: 12 residues.

The chain has TRBV6-2 or TRBV6-3 and TRBJ2-6; perhaps TRBD1 as D (5 bases). Germline CDR1 reads MNHEY; CDR2 reads SVGEGT. Between the trimmed V and J ends, which lost 4 bases and 0 bases, there was a span of 13 bases. CDR3 size: 17 residues. CDR3 DNA sequence: TGTGCCAGCAGTTTGGCAGGGAAGAGCTCTGGGGCCAACGTCCTGACTTTC. Protein sequence: CASSLAGKSSGANVLTF.

This rearrangement joins TRBV27 to TRBJ2-7; 7 bases agree with TRBD1. Trimming at V came to 4 bases and at J to 2 bases, leaving 5 bases not matched to a gene. This CDR3 region has 14 residues. The V gene's germline CDR1 is MNHEY and CDR2 SMNVEV (reference sequence). The CDR3 region is CASSSDRSTYEQYF. The CDR3 region has the DNA TGTGCCAGCAGTTCGGACAGGTCAACCTACGAGCAGTACTTC.

The rearrangement joins TRBV28 to TRBJ2-1; the D gene is possibly TRBD2 (6 bases). This CDR3 spans 15 amino acids. Trimming removed 5 bases at V and 2 bases at J, with 13 bases between. The germline V gene encodes CDR1 MDHEN and CDR2 SYDVKM. Here the CDR3 DNA reads TGTGCCAGCAGTATCGGGGGACCCACCTACAATGAGCAGTTCTTC. As protein: CASSIGGPTYNEQFF.

This clone is medium-sized (0.01 to 0.1%) within its sample. The rearrangement links TRBV28 to TRBJ1-2; 10 bases are shared with TRBD1. Germline CDR1 and CDR2: MDHEN and SYDVKM. The CDR3 loop spans 15 amino acids. V lost 5 bases and J lost 1; bases outside the gene matches: 4. The CDR3 nucleotides are TGTGCCAGCAGTCCCCGGACAGGGGGTAACTATGGCTACACCTTC. Translating gives CASSPRTGGNYGYTF.

The rearrangement uses TRBV30 and TRBJ2-1, with TRBD2 matching 7 bases. CDR1 GTSNPN and CDR2 SVGIG come from the germline V gene (reference sequence). After removal of 4 bases from V and 0 bases from J, the junction contained 9 bases not matched to a gene. The length of the CDR3 is 16 residues. CDR3 nucleotides: TGTGCCTGGAAGCGCTCTGGCGGGAGCTCCTACAATGAGCAGTTCTTC. Its protein is CAWKRSGGSSYNEQFF.

V gene TRBV19 combines with J gene TRBJ2-7, with 7 nucleotides matching TRBD1. CDR3 length: 17 amino acids. V was clipped by 3 bases and J by 0 bases; unmatched bases: 11. CDR1 is LNHDA, CDR2 SQIVND, per germline (reference sequence). Written as DNA, the CDR3 is TGTGCCAGTAGTATTTGGCCACCAGGGGACAGCTCCTACGAGCAGTACTTC. This encodes CASSIWPPGDSSYEQYF.

The genes are TRBV6-5 and TRBJ2-7; no clear D. The CDR3 is made up of 14 amino acids. V dropped 0 bases and J dropped 2 bases, with 8 bases sitting between them. Germline V gene lookup returns CDR1 MNHEY and CDR2 SVGAGI. CDR3 protein: CASSYSIPAYEQYF. Written as DNA, the CDR3 is TGTGCCAGCAGTTACTCGATCCCAGCCTACGAGCAGTACTTC.

The chain uses TRBV5-1 and TRBJ2-3; the match to TRBD1 covers 9 bases. Trimming at V came to 3 bases and at J to 4 bases, leaving 6 bases not matched to a gene. The germline V gene encodes CDR1 SGHRS and CDR2 YFSETQ. The CDR3 is 15 residues long. CDR3 region: CASSSGTGSADTQYF. CDR3 bases: TGCGCCAGCAGCTCCGGGACAGGGAGCGCAGATACGCAGTATTTT.

The chain uses TRBV20-1 and TRBJ1-3; the D is unclear. The CDR3 has 18 residues. V was pared by 3 bases and J by 0 bases, with 21 bases between. From germline, CDR1 is DFQATT and CDR2 SNEGSKA (reference sequence). For the CDR3, the DNA is TGCAGTGCTAGTCCGGGTCCTCGTACGCTGAGCTCTGGAAACACCATATATTTT. It yields the protein CSASPGPRTLSSGNTIYF.

This sequence joins TRBV6-2 or TRBV6-3 and TRBJ2-7, with 8 bases identical to TRBD2. V trimming: 0 bases; J trimming: 3 bases; junction bases outside the gene matches: 4. This CDR3 contains 15 residues. CDR1 and CDR2 from the germline V gene are MNHEY and SVGEGT. This CDR3 reads CASSYSGTRHYEQYF. Written as DNA, the CDR3 is TGTGCCAGCAGTTACTCGGGGACTAGGCACTACGAGCAGTACTTC.

V is TRBV7-3 and J is TRBJ1-1; no clear D gene. Germline V gene lookup returns CDR1 SGHTA and CDR2 FQGTGA. This CDR3 region has 13 residues. Trimming left V 5 bases short and J 4 bases short, with 11 bases between. DNA of the CDR3: TGTGCCAGCAGCCCCTCTAAAGTCACTGAAGCTTTCTTT. This codes for CASSPSKVTEAFF. The entire variable domain, with the rest obtained from reference TRBV7-3 and TRBJ1-1, is as follows: GAGVSQTPSNKVTEKGKYVELRCDPISGHTALYWYRQSLGQGPEFLIYFQGTGAADDSGLPNDRFFAVRPEGSVSTLKIQRTERGDSAVYLCASSPSKVTEAFFGQGTRLTVV.

V gene TRBV30 combines with J gene TRBJ1-2, with TRBD1 identical over 10 bases. Germline CDR1 and CDR2: GTSNPN and SVGIG (reference sequence). The CDR3 has 13 amino acids. Trimming cost V 2 bases and J 14 bases; bases outside gene matches: 11. The CDR3 loop is CAWSSGTGDPITF. The CDR3 region has the DNA TGTGCCTGGAGTTCCGGGACAGGGGACCCGATAACCTTC.

V and J are TRBV7-9 and TRBJ1-1; D not certain. The CDR3 is made up of 14 amino acids. Looked up from germline, CDR1 is SEHNR and CDR2 is FQNEAQ (reference sequence). With 2 bases removed from V and 0 bases from J, the gap between germline ends came to 7 bases. CDR3 nucleotides: TGTGCCAGCAGCTTACACAGCCTGAACACTGAAGCTTTCTTT. This sequence encodes CASSLHSLNTEAFF.

The chain employs TRBV10-3 and TRBJ1-4; D gene unclear. There are 13 residues in the CDR3. V shed 3 bases and J shed 8 bases, with 10 bases lying between them. The germline gives CDR1 ENHRY, CDR2 SYGVKD. CDR3 protein: CAISDQVGEKLFF. CDR3 DNA: TGTGCCATCAGTGATCAGGTTGGAGAAAAACTGTTTTTT.

The chain couples TRBV4-1 to TRBJ1-2; D is possibly TRBD1 (6 bases). CDR3 length: 15 amino acids. The germline V gene has CDR1 MGHRA and CDR2 YSYEKL. V gave up 0 bases and J gave up 4 bases, with 12 bases separating them. CDR3 protein: CASSQEEGGSYGYTF. The CDR3 nucleotides are TGCGCCAGCAGCCAAGAGGAGGGGGGGTCCTATGGCTACACCTTC.

This clone occurred a few times. This rearrangement joins TRBV3-1 (or the pseudogene TRBV3-2) to TRBJ2-1; 9 bases are shared with TRBD1. Germline loops: CDR1 LGHDT, CDR2 YNNKEL (reference sequence). V lost 7 bases, J lost 4 bases, and 11 bases stayed unmatched. This CDR3 has 16 residues. The CDR3 loop reads CASILPRDRAYNEQFF. CDR3 DNA sequence: TGTGCCAGCATCTTACCCCGGGACAGGGCATACAATGAGCAGTTCTTC.

This clone appeared a few times. The chain joins TRBV4-2 to TRBJ1-5, with a weak D call TRBD1 (5 bases). Trimming cost V 1 base and J 11 bases, with 21 bases left between them. From germline, CDR1 is LGHNA and CDR2 YNFKEQ. CDR3 length: 16 residues. CDR3 coding DNA: TGTGCCAGCAGCCAAGGACCGACAGCCTCTCTTTTTTCCCAGCATTTT. Its translation is CASSQGPTASLFSQHF.

The rearrangement joins TRBV6-6 to TRBJ1-4; TRBD1 matches at 8 bases. The CDR3 loop spans 15 amino acids. Germline assignment: CDR1 MNHNY and CDR2 SVGAGI (reference sequence). V dropped 0 bases and J dropped 3; count of bases not matched to a gene: 0. CDR3 protein: CASSYSQGANEKLFF. Here the CDR3 DNA reads TGTGCCAGCAGTTACTCACAGGGGGCTAATGAAAAACTGTTTTTT.